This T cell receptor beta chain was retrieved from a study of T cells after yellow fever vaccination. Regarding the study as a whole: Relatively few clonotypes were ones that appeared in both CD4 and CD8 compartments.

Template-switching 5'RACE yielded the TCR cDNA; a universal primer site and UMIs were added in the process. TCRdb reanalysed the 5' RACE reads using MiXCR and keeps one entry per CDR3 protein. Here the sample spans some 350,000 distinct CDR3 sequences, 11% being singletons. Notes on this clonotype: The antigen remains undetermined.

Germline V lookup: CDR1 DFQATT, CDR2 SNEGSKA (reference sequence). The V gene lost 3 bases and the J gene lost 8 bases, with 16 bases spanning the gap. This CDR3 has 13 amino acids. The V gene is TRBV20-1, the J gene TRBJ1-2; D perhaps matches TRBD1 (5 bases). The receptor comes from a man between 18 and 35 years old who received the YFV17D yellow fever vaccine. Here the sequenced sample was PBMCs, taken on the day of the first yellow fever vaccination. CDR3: CSASFPGTRGYTF. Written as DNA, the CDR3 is TGCAGTGCTAGTTTCCCCGGGACCAGGGGCTACACCTTC.